Listed here are 15 T cell receptor beta chains from one sample, sequenced in a study of human T cells and chemical hapten exposure. As to time point: pre-sensitization, week 0. Treatment described: therapeutic diphenylcyclopropenone sensitization with weekly scalp DPC. TCRdb reprocessed the RACE reads via MiXCR and lists one record per CDR3 protein. Of 240,000 or so distinct CDR3 sequences listed, about 9.4% are singletons. Sequencing used whole blood, obtained in connection with sensitization to the hapten diphenylcyclopropenone (DPC). These receptors were taken from a woman aged 40-49 years with alopecia areata. Some clones in this sample may be carry-over from other donors' samples.

This clonotype was recorded many times. The chain combines TRBV20-1 with TRBJ1-1; D may be TRBD1 (5 bases). V was cut by 1 base and J by 8 bases, with 20 bases left in between. CDR3 length: 15 amino acids. Germline assignment: CDR1 DFQATT and CDR2 SNEGSKA (reference sequence). The CDR3 protein is CSARAEKPGRREAFF. CDR3 nucleotides: TGCAGTGCTAGAGCCGAAAAGCCAGGGCGAAGGGAAGCTTTCTTT.

CDR3 bases: TGTGCCAGCAACCCTAGGCAAAAATCCTACAATGAGCAGTTCTTC. It is translated as CASNPRQKSYNEQFF. The V gene is TRBV2, the J gene TRBJ2-1; D call uncertain. V dropped 7 bases and J dropped 1 base, with 14 bases sitting between them. Germline assignment: CDR1 SNHLY and CDR2 FYNNEI. The CDR3 consists of 15 residues. Variable domain in full (rest from reference TRBV2 and TRBJ2-1): EPEVTQTPSHQVTQMGQEVILRCVPISNHLYFYWYRQILGQKVEFLVSFYNNEISEKSEIFDDQFSVERPDGSNFTLKIRSTKLEDSAMYFCASNPRQKSYNEQFFGPGTRLTVL.

This chain uses TRBV5-4 with TRBJ2-7; the D is unclear. The CDR3 has 14 amino acids. Germline CDR1 is SGHNT and CDR2 is YYREEE (reference sequence). With 0 bases removed from V and 2 bases from J, the gap between germline ends came to 9 bases. CDR3 loop: CASSLVGTPYEQYF. The CDR3 region has the DNA TGTGCCAGCAGCTTGGTGGGCACCCCCTACGAGCAGTACTTC.

This clonotype turned up a few times. V gene TRBV11-2 combines with J gene TRBJ2-1, with 7 bases aligning to TRBD2. The V and J ends lost 1 base and 9 bases, in that order; junction bases with no gene match: 6. This CDR3 comprises 14 residues. The germline V gene has CDR1 SGHAT and CDR2 FQNNGV. In nucleotides, the CDR3 is TGTGCCAGCAGCTTAGGGCGGGAGCAGTTTGAGCAGTTCTTC. Translation gives CASSLGREQFEQFF.

The chain couples TRBV7-9 to TRBJ1-1; 8 nucleotides align to TRBD1. In germline, CDR1 is SEHNR, CDR2 FQNEAQ (reference sequence). With V trimmed by 5 bases and J by 5 bases, 16 bases remained unmatched. The CDR3 totals 17 residues. The CDR3 sequence is CASSPPFGQGSRTEAFF. The DNA of the CDR3 is TGTGCCAGCAGCCCCCCCTTCGGACAGGGAAGTCGAACTGAAGCTTTCTTT.

The gene calls are TRBV3-1 and TRBJ2-7; 8 nucleotides agree with TRBD1. Trimming removed 4 bases from V and 6 bases from J; junction bases left unmatched: 5. This CDR3 spans 13 amino acids. CDR1 and CDR2 (germline): LGHDT, YNNKEL (reference sequence). The DNA for the CDR3 is TGTGCCAGCAGCCGGCAGGGGGCTAGCGAGCAGTACTTC. Protein sequence: CASSRQGASEQYF.

The rearrangement links TRBV4-3 to TRBJ2-7; D is unclear. CDR1 is LGHNA and CDR2 is YSLEER in the germline V gene. The CDR3 covers 15 residues. The ends were cut back, 3 bases at V and 2 bases at J, with 14 bases in the middle. CDR3 nucleotides: TGCGCCAGCAGCCAGTTGGTGGTAGCCACCTACGAGCAGTACTTC. Protein product: CASSQLVVATYEQYF.

V gene TRBV27 combines with J gene TRBJ1-1; a weak D match, TRBD1 (5 bases). The CDR3 runs 17 residues. Looked up from germline, CDR1 is MNHEY and CDR2 is SMNVEV (reference sequence). The ends were cut back, 5 bases at V and 0 bases at J, with 19 bases in the middle. CDR3 residues: CASSIRIGGGVNTEAFF. The DNA of the CDR3 is TGTGCCAGCAGTATCCGTATCGGTGGAGGGGTGAACACTGAAGCTTTCTTT.

This clonotype was counted many times. The V and J genes are TRBV6-2 or TRBV6-3 and TRBJ1-1, with 9 nucleotides matching TRBD1. Germline V gives CDR1 MNHEY, CDR2 SVGEGT. The CDR3 contains 13 residues. J gave up 5 bases and V 7 bases, and 5 bases lay outside the gene matches. Written as DNA, the CDR3 is TGTGCCAGCAAGGGACAGGGTCGAACTGAAGCTTTCTTT. Its protein product is CASKGQGRTEAFF.

This clonotype was detected ten times or more. V usage is TRBV7-2 and J usage is TRBJ2-1, with 12 bases identical to TRBD2. CDR1 and CDR2 from the germline V gene are SGHTA and FQGNSA. The CDR3 consists of 17 residues. The J segment lost 2 bases and the V segment lost 5 bases, leaving 7 bases of the junction unmatched. CDR3 amino acids: CASSRGLAGVTYNEQFF. CDR3 DNA sequence: TGTGCCAGCAGCCGGGGACTAGCGGGTGTGACCTACAATGAGCAGTTCTTC.

V gene TRBV7-9 combines with J gene TRBJ2-4, with D hard to call. Germline values: CDR1 SEHNR, CDR2 FQNEAQ (reference sequence). V was trimmed by 1 base and J by 2 bases, leaving 9 bases between them. The CDR3 spans 15 residues. DNA for the CDR3: TGTGCCAGCAGCTTAGGTGGTGGTTCCAAAAACATTCAGTACTTC. Its translation is CASSLGGGSKNIQYF.

This clonotype was picked up a small number of times. CDR3 protein: CASSEDHRTEAFF. CDR3 DNA sequence: TGTGCCAGCAGCGAAGATCACAGGACTGAAGCTTTCTTT. This sequence joins TRBV9 and TRBJ1-1; D may be TRBD1 (5 bases). The CDR3 runs to 13 residues. V lost 3 bases to trimming and J lost 5 bases, with 11 bases between them. CDR1 is SGDLS, CDR2 YYNGEE, per germline.

This clonotype was seen at least ten times. This rearrangement joins TRBV29-1 to TRBJ2-3; TRBD2 agrees at 15 bases. The CDR3 covers 18 residues. Germline CDR1 and CDR2: SQVTM and ANQGSEA. V dropped 7 bases and J dropped 3; count of bases not matched to a gene: 14. CDR3 nucleotides: TGCAGCGCTTCTCTTCCGGGACTAGCGGGAGGTCTGACAGATACGCAGTATTTT. Residues: CSASLPGLAGGLTDTQYF.

The sample holds a few counts of this clonotype. The chain couples TRBV10-3 to TRBJ2-1, with 7 bases aligning to TRBD2. CDR1 and CDR2 (germline): ENHRY, SYGVKD. With 6 bases clipped from V and 5 bases from J, the junction kept 4 bases outside the gene matches. The CDR3 loop spans 13 amino acids. The CDR3 loop reads CAISLAANNEQFF. CDR3 nucleotide sequence: TGTGCCATCAGCCTAGCGGCTAACAATGAGCAGTTCTTC.

In its sample, this clonotype was seen many times. The chain employs TRBV20-1 and TRBJ2-5; 7 positions agree with TRBD2. The trim removed 6 bases at V and 2 bases at J, leaving 6 bases unmatched. Germline lookup yields CDR1 DFQATT and CDR2 SNEGSKA (reference sequence). CDR3 length equals 13 residues. CDR3 in amino acids: CSAPGTTQETQYF. CDR3 nucleotide sequence: TGCAGTGCCCCCGGGACTACGCAAGAGACCCAGTACTTC.